This T cell receptor (beta chain) was recorded in a study of T-cell reconstitution after alpha-beta-depleted transplantation in children. Points from the study as a whole: Diversity and T-cell counts at one year after transplant derived mostly from new T cells. By about two months after transplant, alpha-beta T cells reportedly arose from several hundred graft clones that had expanded.

The V gene's germline CDR1 is LGHDT and CDR2 YNNKEL (reference sequence). V lost 5 bases and J 4 bases, leaving 9 bases between the germline ends. The CDR3 has 13 residues. A library of TCRbeta sequences, prepared with unique molecular identifiers, was generated. Each CDR3 protein gets one entry after TCRdb re-called the PCR reads with MiXCR. The sample holds 150,000 to 200,000 distinct CDR3 sequences, approximately 12% seen once. This clonotype has ten or more counts. The antigen is undetermined. The chain employs TRBV3-1 and TRBJ2-1; D gene uncertain. The TCR comes from a boy under 10 years old with acute myeloid leukemia, due to receive a stem cell transplant. Source: PBMCs, taken before TCRalphabeta/CD19-depleted stem cell transplant. The CDR3 is CASSSDDYNEQFF. The CDR3 DNA reads as TGTGCCAGCAGCTCGGACGATTACAATGAGCAGTTCTTC.